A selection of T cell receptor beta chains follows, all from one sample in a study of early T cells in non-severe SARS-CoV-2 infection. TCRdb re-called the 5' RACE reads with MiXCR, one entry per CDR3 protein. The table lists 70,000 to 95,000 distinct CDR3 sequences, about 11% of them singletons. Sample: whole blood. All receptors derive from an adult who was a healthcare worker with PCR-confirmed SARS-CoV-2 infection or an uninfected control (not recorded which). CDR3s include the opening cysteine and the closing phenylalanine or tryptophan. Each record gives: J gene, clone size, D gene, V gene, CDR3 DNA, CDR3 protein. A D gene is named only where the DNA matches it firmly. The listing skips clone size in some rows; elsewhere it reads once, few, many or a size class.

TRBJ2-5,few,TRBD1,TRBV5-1,TGCGCCAGCAGCCCAGACAGGGCTGGGGAGACCCAGTACTTC,CASSPDRAGETQYF
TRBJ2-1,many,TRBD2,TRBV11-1,TGTGCCAGCAGCTTAGAAATGGGACTAGCGGGGGTTCAGCAGTTCTTC,CASSLEMGLAGVQQFF
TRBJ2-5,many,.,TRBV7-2,TGTGCCAGCAGCTTAGCGAGGATGCAGGGTGGGGAGACCCAGTACTTC,CASSLARMQGGETQYF
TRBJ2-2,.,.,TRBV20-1,TGCAGTGCTAGAGCTGCCGACACCGGGGAGCTGTTTTTT,CSARAADTGELFF
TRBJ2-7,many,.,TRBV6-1,TGTGCCAGCAGAGTATTACGACAGTTCGCCTCCTACGAGCAGTACTTC,CASRVLRQFASYEQYF
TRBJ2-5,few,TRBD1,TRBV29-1,TGCAGCGTTGATTACAGGGGGCGTGAGACCCAGTACTTC,CSVDYRGRETQYF
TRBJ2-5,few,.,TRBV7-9,TGTGCCAGCAGTACTGGGCGGCAAGAGACCCAGTACTTC,CASSTGRQETQYF
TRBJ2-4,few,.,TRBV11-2,TGTGCCAGCAGCCTCCGGGACTCTCAGTACTTC,CASSLRDSQYF
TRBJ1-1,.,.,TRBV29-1,TGCAGCGTTGAAGGAACAGGGAACGCTGAAGCTTTCTTT,CSVEGTGNAEAFF
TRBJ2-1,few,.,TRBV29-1,TGCAGCGTTGAAGGGTCTACGGAGCAGTTCTTC,CSVEGSTEQFF
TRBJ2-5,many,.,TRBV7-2,TGTGCCAGCAGCCCAGGGACCCACCAAGAGACCCAGTACTTC,CASSPGTHQETQYF
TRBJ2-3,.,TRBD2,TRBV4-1,TGCGCCAGCAGCCCACGGACTAGCGGGGGACTTAGCACAGATACGCAGTATTTT,CASSPRTSGGLSTDTQYF
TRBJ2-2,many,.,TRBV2,TGTGCCAGCGGAGAGGGCGCTCTCTACCCCTTCAACACCGGGGAGCTGTTTTTT,CASGEGALYPFNTGELFF
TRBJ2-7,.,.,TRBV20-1,TGCAGTGCCGAGCCGGGTTCCTCCAACTACAAGCAGTACTTC,CSAEPGSSNYKQYF
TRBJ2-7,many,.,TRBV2,TGTGCCAGCAGTGAACCCCCCGTTTCCTACGAGCAGTACTTC,CASSEPPVSYEQYF
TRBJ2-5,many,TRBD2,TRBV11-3,TGTGCCAGCAGCTTCCACGGGGGGGAGACCCAGTACTTC,CASSFHGGETQYF
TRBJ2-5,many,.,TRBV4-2,TGTGCCAGCAGCCAAGTTATCGGAAACCTTTACCAAGAGACCCAGTACTTC,CASSQVIGNLYQETQYF
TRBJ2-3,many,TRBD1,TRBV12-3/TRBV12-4,TGTGCCAGCAGGAACTCCCGGGACAGGGGGGACACAGATACGCAGTATTTT,CASRNSRDRGDTDTQYF
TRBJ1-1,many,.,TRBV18,TGTGCCAGCTCGACGGGACTCCAGGGCACTGAAGCTTTCTTT,CASSTGLQGTEAFF
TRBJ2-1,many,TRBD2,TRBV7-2,TGTGCCAGCAGCGAAATCCTAGCGGGGGGACACCTCTTC,CASSEILAGGHLF
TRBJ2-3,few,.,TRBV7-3,TGTGCCAGCAGCTCTCTGTCGTCAGATACGCAGTATTTT,CASSSLSSDTQYF
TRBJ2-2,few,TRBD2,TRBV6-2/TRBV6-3,TGTGCCAGCAGTTTGGCTAGCGGAACCGGGGAGCTGTTTTTT,CASSLASGTGELFF
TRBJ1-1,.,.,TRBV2,TGTGCCAGCAGCATGGAGGCTGAAGCTTTCTTT,CASSMEAEAFF
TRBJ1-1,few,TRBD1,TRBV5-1,TGCGCCAGCAGCTTCTCGGGACAGCCTGAAGCTTTTTTT,CASSFSGQPEAFF
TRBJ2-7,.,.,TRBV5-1,TGCGCCAGCAGCCGGGCGGGGCGGACTTTCCTCTCCTACGAGCAGTACTTC,CASSRAGRTFLSYEQYF
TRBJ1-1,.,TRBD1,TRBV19,TGTGCCAGTAGTATTCAGGGGGCGCGGACTGAAGCTTTCTTT,CASSIQGARTEAFF
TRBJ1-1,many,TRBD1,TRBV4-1,TGCGCCAGCAGCAAAAGACAGGGGGCTCTCGATGAAGCTTTCTTT,CASSKRQGALDEAFF
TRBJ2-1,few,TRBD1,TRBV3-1,TGTGCCAGCAGCGCTGGGACAGGGGTGATATTCTTC,CASSAGTGVIFF